The 8 T cell receptor beta chains listed next were all sequenced from one sample in a study of regulatory T cells in long-lasting Graves disease (dated by TCRdb to the early 2020s). Library prep was done by multiplex PCR. Sequencing used an Illumina HiSeq 4000. TCR beta libraries were built with iRepertoire HTBI primers and Arm-PCR amplification of CDR3 regions. Clones were called with MiXCR by TCRdb after fastp trimmed the public reads at Q25, and only in-frame beta chains were retained. Rows are unified per CDR3 protein, each entry keeping the most common DNA and genes. This sample gives 400,000 to 650,000 distinct CDR3 sequences in total; around 16% of them show up just once. The ten largest account for 20% to 25% of the sample. In light of the paper, this sample's time point label describes: newly diagnosed GD, antithyroid drugs for less than 3 months. RNA was extracted from PBMCs in TRIzol for both TCR sequencing and RNA sequencing.

The sample also formed part of further work on T cells in Graves' hyperthyroidism and ophthalmopathy.

The specimen was peripheral blood mononuclear cells (PBMCs), collected at new diagnosis, from a patient treated with antithyroid drugs. These receptors all come from a woman aged 40-60 years with Graves disease. Donor details come from another sample of the same person, matched by shared clones.

For this clonotype: This may be a read error: a much more frequent sequence differs by one nucleotide. This chain links TRBV7-8 with TRBJ1-1; 8 bases are a match to TRBD1. J was trimmed by 3 bases and V by 6 bases; bases with no gene match: 12. CDR1 is SGHVS and CDR2 is FQNEAQ in the germline V gene. The CDR3 covers 16 residues. The CDR3 loop is CASSKYPGQEDTEAFF. In DNA form, the CDR3 reads TGTGCCAGCAGTAAATATCCGGGACAGGAGGACACTGAAGCTTTCTTT.

The chain joins TRBV12-3 or TRBV12-4 to TRBJ2-6; D is uncertain. Trimming took off 7 bases at V and 3 bases at J, with 16 bases between the two ends. The CDR3 is made up of 16 amino acids. CDR3 protein: CASTETPSFGANVLTF. The DNA for the CDR3 is TGTGCCAGCACAGAGACTCCTTCCTTTGGGGCCAACGTCCTGACTTTC.

The chain recombines TRBV27 with TRBJ1-2; TRBD1 matches 8 bases. Germline V gene data show CDR1 as MNHEY and CDR2 as SMNVEV (reference sequence). V trimming: 2 bases; J trimming: 2 bases; junction bases outside the gene matches: 4. The CDR3 has 15 residues. The CDR3 is CASSLVTGGNYGYTF. CDR3 sequence (DNA): TGTGCCAGCAGTTTAGTTACAGGGGGAAACTATGGCTACACCTTC.

This clonotype was counted a few times. The chain combines TRBV12-5 with TRBJ2-6; D is perhaps TRBD1 (5 bases). The CDR3 length is 14 residues. Trimming shortened V by 7 bases and J by 1 base, and 8 bases separated the two germline ends. The germline V gene has CDR1 LGHNT and CDR2 FRNRAP. CDR3 region: CASAQGSGANVLTF. CDR3 bases: TGTGCTAGTGCCCAGGGATCTGGGGCCAACGTCCTGACTTTC. Complete variable domain (other parts from reference TRBV12-5 and TRBJ2-6): DARVTQTPRHKVTEMGQEVTMRCQPILGHNTVFWYRQTMMQGLELLAYFRNRAPLDDSGMPKDRFSAEMPDATLATLKIQPSEPRDSAVYFCASAQGSGANVLTFGAGSRLTVL.

V gene TRBV6-2 or TRBV6-3 combines with J gene TRBJ1-2; tentatively, D is TRBD1 (5 bases). The germline gives CDR1 MNHEY, CDR2 SVGEGT. CDR3 length: 14 amino acids. Trimming took 4 bases from V and 0 from J, leaving 9 bases between them. The CDR3 nucleotides are TGTGCCAGCAGTTCGACAGCCACTAACTATGGCTACACCTTC. Translated: CASSSTATNYGYTF.

This clonotype was detected ten times or more. V is TRBV20-1 and J is TRBJ1-5; 7 nucleotides agree with TRBD1. Per the germline V gene, CDR1 is DFQATT and CDR2 is SNEGSKA (reference sequence). CDR3 length equals 14 residues. V gave up 0 bases and J gave up 5 bases; unmatched junction bases: 4. The CDR3 bases are TGCAGTGCTAGAGAAGGGACAGAATATCAGCCCCAGCATTTT. It is translated as CSAREGTEYQPQHF.

This clonotype was recorded at least ten times. This chain connects TRBV12-3 or TRBV12-4 to TRBJ1-1, with 7 bases matching TRBD1. CDR3 length equals 15 residues. J was trimmed by 1 base and V by 3 bases; bases with no gene match: 5. The CDR3 DNA reads TGTGCCAGCAGTTTGAGGACAGGTTGGAACACTGAAGCTTTCTTT. Protein product: CASSLRTGWNTEAFF.

For this clonotype: Possible read error: a much larger clone is one base away. The rearrangement uses TRBV9 and TRBJ1-4; D uncertain. Germline CDR1 is SGDLS and CDR2 is YYNGEE. The CDR3 loop spans 15 amino acids. CDR3 bases: TGTGCCAACAGCGAGCACAGCGCAACTAATGAAAAACTGTTTTTT. It encodes CANSEHSATNEKLFF. The whole variable domain, filled in from reference TRBV9 and TRBJ1-4, reads DSGVTQTPKHLITATGQRVTLRCSPRSGDLSVYWYQQSLDQGLQFLIQYYNGEERAKGNILERFSAQQFPDLHSELNLSSLELGDSALYFCANSEHSATNEKLFFGSGTQLSVL.